A single sample gave rise to the 15 T cell receptor beta chains below, sequenced in a study of T cell clonality in common variable immunodeficiency (dated by TCRdb to between 2014 and 2016). The library was produced with the immunoSEQ multiplex PCR assay. The immuneACCESS repertoire file appears here via TCRdb, limited to in-frame rearrangements. These files lack a portion of the clones; in checked studies, under half of the deficit traces to unresolved V genes, and the cause of the others is not known. This sample shows around 50,000 clones, and none of them turns up only once. About 1.7% of the sample is taken by the ten largest. Sequences were obtained from peripheral blood mononuclear cells. These receptor sequences come from a person between 18 and 70 years old in good health.

This clone was counted ten times or more. The read terminates 3 residues ahead of where the CDR3 ends, so the germline J gene completes it. This chain connects TRBV7-6 to TRBJ2-1, with TRBD2 identical over 10 bases. Germline CDR1 SGHVS, CDR2 FNYEAQ. V dropped 5 bases and J dropped 2; count of bases not matched to a gene: 3. This CDR3 has 15 amino acids. This CDR3 reads CASSKSGGAYNEQFF. Incomplete CDR3 DNA: TGTGCCAGCAGCAAAAGCGGGGGGGCCTACAATGAG.

This clone was seen at least ten times. The read finishes 3 residues shy of the CDR3 end, and the germline J gene is used to complete it. The chain has TRBV18 and TRBJ2-2, with TRBD2 matching 13 bases. CDR3 length equals 15 residues. From germline, CDR1 is KGHSH and CDR2 LQKENI. The V and J ends lost 5 bases and 5 bases, in that order; junction bases with no gene match: 2. The CDR3 sequence: CASSKGLAGTGELFF. CDR3 DNA (partial): TGTGCCAGCTCAAAGGGACTAGCGGGAACCGGGGAG.

This clone was seen at least ten times. The CDR3 end lies 3 residues beyond the end of the read and is filled in from the germline J gene. The chain joins TRBV11-3 to TRBJ1-3, with TRBD1 as a possible D gene (5 bases). V lost 2 bases to trimming and J lost 2 bases, with 10 bases between them. Germline CDR1 reads SGHNT; CDR2 reads YENEEA. The CDR3 length is 15 residues. The CDR3 spells CASSLTGGPGNTIYF. The CDR3 DNA, read in part, is TGTGCCAGCAGCTTAACGGGGGGACCTGGAAACACC.

A remark on this clone: The sequenced fragment ends 3 residues before the CDR3 boundary, so the rest is inferred from the germline J gene. The J gene is TRBJ2-5, the V gene TRBV7-2, with D possibly matching TRBD1 (6 bases). Germline CDR1 and CDR2: SGHTA and FQGNSA. This CDR3 spans 15 amino acids. Deletions cut 0 bases from V and 5 bases from J, with 13 bases between. Here the CDR3 reads CASSLAGQGWETQYF. The part of the CDR3 DNA that was read is TGTGCCAGCAGCTTAGCGGGTCAGGGGTGGGAGACC.

The sample holds many counts of this clone. The read ends 3 residues shy of where the CDR3 ends; the end is completed using the germline J gene. The V gene is TRBV7-9, the J gene TRBJ2-4; 12 bases map to TRBD2. V gave up 6 bases and J gave up 8 bases; unmatched junction bases: 8. The CDR3 spans 15 residues. Germline V gives CDR1 SEHNR, CDR2 FQNEAQ (reference sequence). Incomplete CDR3 DNA: TGTGCCAGCAGTCCTCTAGCGGGAGGGCGGGACATT. Translation gives CASSPLAGGRDI. The whole CDR3 sequence reads CASSPLAGGRDIQYF.

This clone was found many times. With the read ending 3 residues before the CDR3 end, the germline J gene is used to fill in that end. This chain links TRBV30 with TRBJ2-1; a weak D match, TRBD1 (5 bases). Deletions cut 5 bases from V and 0 bases from J, with 11 bases between. This CDR3 has 14 amino acids. CDR1 is GTSNPN and CDR2 is SVGIG in the germline V gene (reference sequence). Incomplete CDR3 DNA: TGTGCCTGGGCAAGGACAAACTCCTACAATGAG. This translates into CAWARTNSYNE. The whole CDR3 sequence is CAWARTNSYNEQFF.

This clone was detected only a few times. Mismatch with germline at one junction end may stem from a read error. The sequenced fragment ends 3 residues before the CDR3 boundary, so the rest is inferred from the germline J gene. Other DNA sequences in this sample translate to the same CDR3. The gene calls are TRBV18 and TRBJ1-3; possible D gene TRBD1, 5 bases. In germline, CDR1 is KGHSH, CDR2 LQKENI. The CDR3 contains 19 residues. CDR3 amino acids: CASYHSPRRRGASGNTIYF. The covered CDR3 bases are TGTGCCAGCTACCATTCCCCTCGGCGGAGGGGAGCCTCCGGAAACACA.

This clone was counted at least ten times. The read terminates 3 residues ahead of where the CDR3 ends, so the germline J gene completes it. V and J are TRBV6-1 and TRBJ1-5, with D tentatively TRBD1 (6 bases). The CDR3 runs to 16 residues. The V end lost 1 base, the J end lost 3 bases, and 13 bases lay between the germline ends. Germline V gene lookup returns CDR1 MNHNS and CDR2 SASEGT. CDR3 protein: CASSEVAGDPNQPQHF. Partial CDR3 DNA: TGTGCCAGCAGTGAAGTGGCAGGGGATCCCAATCAGCCC.

The CDR3 sequence is CAWSRGAKNIYTF. Partial CDR3 DNA: TGTGCCTGGAGTCGGGGGGCCAAAAACATC. The J gene is TRBJ1-2, the V gene TRBV30; tentatively, D is TRBD1 (6 bases). The CDR3 end is not reached by the read, which stops 3 residues before it; the germline J gene fills it in. The CDR3 extends over 13 amino acids. CDR1 is GTSNPN, CDR2 SVGIG, per germline (reference sequence).

At least ten counts were recorded for this clone. The CDR3 end falls 3 residues outside the read, so it is completed with the germline J gene. The rearrangement links TRBV20-1 to TRBJ1-1; 7 positions match TRBD1. Germline assignment: CDR1 DFQATT and CDR2 SNEGSKA (reference sequence). With V trimmed by 4 bases and J by 4 bases, 9 bases remained unmatched. The CDR3 is 14 amino acids. The CDR3 is CSAIYRGGGTEAFF. Partial CDR3 DNA: TGCAGTGCTATTTACAGGGGAGGAGGCACTGAA.

Many counts were recorded for this clone. Read coverage stops 3 residues before the CDR3 terminus; the germline J gene supplies the remainder. The chain links TRBV5-1 to TRBJ1-6; the D gene is possibly TRBD1 (6 bases). Looked up from germline, CDR1 is SGHRS and CDR2 is YFSETQ. V gave up 4 bases and J gave up 10 bases, with 21 bases separating them. CDR3 length: 16 amino acids. The CDR3 protein is CASSQGQFEWDSPLHF. CDR3 DNA (partial): TGCGCCAGCAGCCAAGGACAGTTCGAGTGGGACTCACCC.

This clone was detected a few times. The read gets to within 3 residues of the CDR3 end, and the germline J gene fills in the rest. The rearrangement joins TRBV6-2 or TRBV6-3 to TRBJ1-1; D possibly corresponds to TRBD1 (5 bases). The germline gives CDR1 MNHEY, CDR2 SVGEGT. This CDR3 comprises 15 residues. The CDR3 is CASSYGTSGGETAFF. The part of the CDR3 DNA that was read is TGTGCCAGCAGTTACGGGACTAGCGGGGGAGAGACC.

In this sample, this clone turned up many times. The read falls 3 residues short of the CDR3 end, and the missing part is taken from the germline J gene. The chain combines TRBV29-1 with TRBJ2-1; TRBD1 matches 11 bases. V trimming: 6 bases; J trimming: 7 bases; junction bases outside the gene matches: 11. The CDR3 spans 15 residues. Per germline, CDR1 SQVTM and CDR2 ANQGSEA. The CDR3 sequence: CSVKRDRGYRNEQFF. The CDR3 bases that were read are TGCAGCGTGAAAAGGGACAGGGGGTATCGGAATGAG.

Notes on this clone: The missing CDR3 end, 3 residues past where the read stops, is filled in from the germline J gene. This chain uses TRBV18 with TRBJ2-5, with TRBD2 matching over 8 bases. The CDR3 covers 15 residues. CDR1 and CDR2 (germline): KGHSH, LQKENI. Partial CDR3 DNA: TGTGCCAGCTCACCGGTGACTAGCGCGACAGACACC. It is translated as CASSPVTSATDT. The full CDR3 protein reads CASSPVTSATDTQYF.

This clone has a count of ten or more. The CDR3 goes on 3 residues after the read ends, and that part is filled in from the germline J gene. The chain recombines TRBV29-1 with TRBJ2-1, with D uncertain. The CDR3 runs to 12 residues. CDR1 is SQVTM, CDR2 ANQGSEA, per germline. Deletions cut 1 base from V and 5 bases from J, with 6 bases between. The CDR3 DNA, read in part, is TGCAGCGTTGAAGGGGCAGACAATGAG. The encoded protein is CSVEGADNE. The full CDR3 sequence reads CSVEGADNEQFF.